This T cell receptor beta chain was recovered during a study of human T cells and chemical hapten exposure. Noted time point: patch test 3, about 24 weeks after DPC sensitization. Sample treatment: therapeutic diphenylcyclopropenone sensitization with weekly scalp DPC. Between the trimmed V and J ends, which lost 2 bases and 1 base, there was a span of 2 bases. The CDR3 covers 12 residues. General observations from the study: Those TCRs sitting above 1 in 1000 frequency stayed the same with DPC sensitization. Large CDR3 similarity clusters arose significantly more often from expanded TCRs than from controls. Expanded TCR counts at PT1 went up together with patch test score, a positive correlation.

Points on this clonotype: The antigen remains unidentified.

The library tagged individual cDNA molecules with unique molecular identifiers. TCRdb fed the RACE reads into MiXCR, producing one record per CDR3 protein. The sample records roughly 97,000 distinct CDR3 sequences, less than 35% being singletons. The V call is TRBV12-3 or TRBV12-4, the J call TRBJ1-1, with D unresolved. The sequencing used whole blood, collected in connection with sensitization to the hapten diphenylcyclopropenone (DPC). This clonotype originated in a man between 40 and 49 years old with alopecia areata. Some clones in this sample may be carry-over from other donors' samples. The CDR3 bases are TGTGCCAGCAGTTTAACGAACACTGAAGCTTTCTTT. Its protein product is CASSLTNTEAFF.